This T cell receptor beta chain was profiled in a study of tumor and adjacent non-tumor tissue in lung cancer. Study-wide context: Patients comprised roughly 12 adenocarcinoma, a couple of squamous cell carcinoma and 1 small cell lung cancer. On average, productive TCRbeta reads reached about 4.2 million per sample.

Germline assignment: CDR1 SGHNT and CDR2 YYREEE (reference sequence). CDR3 length: 12 amino acids. V was clipped by 1 base and J by 5 bases, with 6 bases between them. General study findings and limits: TCR diversity was significantly greater in tumor than normal lung tissue. Normal lung showed higher cumulative top 100 clone frequency than tumor.

TCRbeta libraries were built with three rounds of nested PCR, modified from ARM-PCR. TCRdb re-called the multiplex PCR reads with MiXCR, one entry per CDR3 protein. The sample yields approximately 120,000 distinct CDR3 sequences, 60% to 65% seen once. This clonotype appeared once. Antigen: not known. The template was RNA from unsorted bulk tissue. The normal lung tissue was taken more than 3 cm from the tumor edge. The receptor's source is a man in his 60s with non-small cell lung cancer. Sequencing was performed on distant non-tumor lung tissue. This chain joins TRBV5-4 and TRBJ2-5; D gene ambiguous. The DNA for the CDR3 is TGTGCCAGCAGCTTGCTACATGAGACCCAGTACTTC. It encodes CASSLLHETQYF. The full variable domain, rest sourced from reference TRBV5-4 and TRBJ2-5, is ETGVTQSPTHLIKTRGQQVTLRCSSQSGHNTVSWYQQALGQGPQFIFQYYREEENGRGNFPPRFSGLQFPNYSSELNVNALELDDSALYLCASSLLHETQYFGPGTRLLVL.